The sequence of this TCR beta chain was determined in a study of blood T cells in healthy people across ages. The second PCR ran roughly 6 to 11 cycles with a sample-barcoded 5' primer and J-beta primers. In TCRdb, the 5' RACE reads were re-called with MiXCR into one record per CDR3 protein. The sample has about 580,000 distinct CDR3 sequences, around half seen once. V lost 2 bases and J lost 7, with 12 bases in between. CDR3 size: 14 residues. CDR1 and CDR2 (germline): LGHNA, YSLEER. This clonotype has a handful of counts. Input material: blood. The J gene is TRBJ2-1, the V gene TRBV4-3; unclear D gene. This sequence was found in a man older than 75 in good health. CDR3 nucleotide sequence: TGCGCCAGCAGCCAACTGGACCTCGGGAATGAGCAGTTCTTC. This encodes CASSQLDLGNEQFF.